A single sample gave rise to the 24 T cell receptor beta chains below, sequenced in a study of T cells in Graves' hyperthyroidism and ophthalmopathy. Regions amplified from RNA transcripts were the TCR beta CDR3 regions. With the HTBI primer set, the TCR CDR3 went through a first round of RT-PCR. TCRdb reprocessed the multiplex PCR reads with MiXCR, giving one entry per CDR3 protein. The top ten clones hold approximately 6% of a sample with approximately 32,000 distinct CDR3 sequences, about 50% of them seen once. Source material: blood. These receptors all stem from a woman in her forties or fifties with Graves' hyperthyroidism that later progressed to Graves' ophthalmopathy.

The chain joins TRBV7-2 to TRBJ2-1; the match to TRBD2 covers 13 bases. The germline V gene encodes CDR1 SGHTA and CDR2 FQGNSA. The CDR3 contains 18 residues. With 2 bases clipped from V and 7 bases from J, the junction kept 11 bases outside the gene matches. In DNA, the CDR3 is TGTGCCAGCAGCTTAACGAGGACTAGCGGGAGAACGTGGAATGAGCAGTTCTTC. It specifies CASSLTRTSGRTWNEQFF.

This clonotype was counted ten times or more. The chain uses TRBV19 and TRBJ1-1; D uncertain. In germline, CDR1 is LNHDA, CDR2 SQIVND (reference sequence). The CDR3 spans 16 residues. With 4 bases removed from V and 3 bases from J, the gap between germline ends came to 18 bases. Written as DNA, the CDR3 is TGTGCCAGTAGTAGCACGAAAGGCGGAGGGTACACTGAAGCTTTCTTT. Translated: CASSSTKGGGYTEAFF.

Many counts were recorded for this clonotype. Just one base apart from a much larger clone, this may be a read error. The genes are TRBV20-1 and TRBJ1-1; D gene unclear. The V gene's germline CDR1 is DFQATT and CDR2 SNEGSKA (reference sequence). CDR3 length: 13 amino acids. V was trimmed by 4 bases and J by 4 bases, leaving 13 bases between them. CDR3 DNA sequence: TGCAGTGCTACCCCGGACGGTAGCACTGAAGCTTTCTTT. Amino acid sequence: CSATPDGSTEAFF.

This clonotype has at least ten counts. J is TRBJ2-7 and V is TRBV6-5, with D possibly TRBD2 on 5 matching bases. V was cut by 7 bases and J by 2 bases, with 15 bases left in between. This CDR3 is 14 amino acids long. CDR1 is MNHEY, CDR2 SVGAGI, per germline. The DNA for the CDR3 is TGTGCCAGCACTTCCTCGGGGATGGCCTACGAGCAGTACTTC. This sequence encodes CASTSSGMAYEQYF.

This clonotype was picked up many times. V usage is TRBV6-5 and J usage is TRBJ2-5, with D uncertain. Trimming left V 5 bases short and J 5 bases short, with 9 bases between. Germline V gene data show CDR1 as MNHEY and CDR2 as SVGAGI. The CDR3 length is 12 residues. The CDR3 DNA reads TGTGCCAGCAGTGGATTCGAGGAGACCCAGTACTTC. Amino acids: CASSGFEETQYF.

This clonotype was seen many times. The genes are TRBV7-3 and TRBJ2-6; no clear D. Trimming took 5 bases from V and 0 from J, leaving 8 bases between them. CDR1 and CDR2 from the germline V gene are SGHTA and FQGTGA. The CDR3 is made up of 15 amino acids. The CDR3 bases are TGTGCCAGCAGCCCCCCGGACTCTGGGGCCAACGTCCTGACTTTC. This sequence encodes CASSPPDSGANVLTF.

This sequence joins TRBV29-1 and TRBJ2-7; no definite D call. The germline V gene encodes CDR1 SQVTM and CDR2 ANQGSEA. The CDR3 is 15 amino acids. With 4 bases removed from V and 0 bases from J, the gap between germline ends came to 16 bases. Here the CDR3 DNA reads TGCAGCGTTGTAGGACGAGGCTATAGCTCCTACGAGCAGTACTTC. It encodes CSVVGRGYSSYEQYF.

This clonotype was recorded many times. The V call is TRBV6-5, the J call TRBJ1-1; 7 nucleotides align to TRBD1. The CDR3 is 14 amino acids. V was pared by 5 bases and J by 4 bases, with 7 bases of the junction left unmatched. CDR1 and CDR2 (germline): MNHEY, SVGAGI. The CDR3 is CASSLRQGGTEAFF. The CDR3 region has the DNA TGTGCCAGCAGTCTCCGACAGGGTGGCACTGAAGCTTTCTTT.

This sequence joins TRBV11-3 and TRBJ2-2; D remains ambiguous. This CDR3 region has 13 residues. Germline lookup yields CDR1 SGHNT and CDR2 YENEEA. V was trimmed by 5 bases and J by 7 bases, leaving 11 bases between them. The CDR3 nucleotides read TGTGCCAGCAGCCCAGAGGCTAGCGGGGAGCTGTTTTTT. Translation gives CASSPEASGELFF.

This clonotype was detected only a few times. The J gene is TRBJ2-7, the V gene TRBV18; TRBD2 is a possible D gene (6 bases). The germline CDR1 and CDR2 sequences are KGHSH and LQKENI. The CDR3 is 14 residues long. Trimming shortened V by 3 bases and J by 4 bases, and 13 bases separated the two germline ends. This CDR3 reads CASSPPGLLYEQYF. The DNA of the CDR3 is TGTGCCAGCTCACCGCCGGGACTCCTTTACGAGCAGTACTTC.

The chain carries TRBV29-1 and TRBJ2-7; D is uncertain. CDR3 length equals 10 residues. Germline V gene lookup returns CDR1 SQVTM and CDR2 ANQGSEA. V was cut by 8 bases and J by 5 bases, with 10 bases left in between. The CDR3, as DNA: TGCAGCAGCCCCGCCCACGAGCAGTACTTC. This sequence encodes CSSPAHEQYF.

This clonotype qualifies as medium-sized (0.01 to 0.1%). The rearrangement joins TRBV5-5 to TRBJ1-6; a weak D match, TRBD1 (5 bases). The CDR3 runs 13 residues. Germline loops: CDR1 SGHKS, CDR2 YYEKEE (reference sequence). With 4 bases removed from V and 8 bases from J, the gap between germline ends came to 10 bases. This chain's CDR3 is CASSPRADSPLHF. CDR3 bases: TGTGCCAGCAGCCCCAGGGCGGATTCACCCCTCCACTTT.

This clonotype was recorded a few times. The chain is built from TRBV7-9 and TRBJ2-5, with TRBD2 matching 9 bases. The CDR3 extends over 14 amino acids. Germline V CDR1 and CDR2: SEHNR, FQNEAQ (reference sequence). With V trimmed by 4 bases and J by 3 bases, 3 bases remained unmatched. CDR3 protein: CASSWTSVKETQYF. CDR3 sequence (DNA): TGTGCCAGCAGCTGGACTAGCGTTAAAGAGACCCAGTACTTC.

This clonotype is classed as medium-sized. The chain combines TRBV24-1 with TRBJ2-7, with unresolved D. The CDR3 extends over 11 amino acids. Trimming removed 1 base at V and 6 bases at J, with 3 bases between. Per germline, CDR1 KGHDR and CDR2 SFDVKD. CDR3 DNA: TGTGCCACCAGTGATTTAGGCGAGCAGTACTTC. Translating it yields CATSDLGEQYF.

CDR3 DNA: TGTGCCAGCAGACGCGGGGGGACGGAAAATTACAATGAGCAGTTCTTC. Amino acids: CASRRGGTENYNEQFF. J is TRBJ2-1 and V is TRBV27; 8 bases fit TRBD2. Germline-derived CDR1 and CDR2 are MNHEY and SMNVEV (reference sequence). CDR3 length equals 16 residues. Unmatched junction bases numbered 11, after V lost 6 bases and J lost 4 bases.

By share, this clonotype ranks as medium-sized. The rearrangement joins TRBV29-1 to TRBJ1-2; a weak D match, TRBD1 (6 bases). From germline, CDR1 is SQVTM and CDR2 ANQGSEA. CDR3 size: 12 residues. Trimming pared 1 base from V and 6 bases from J, leaving 9 bases between. CDR3 region: CSVEGDRNGYTF. As DNA, the CDR3 is TGCAGCGTTGAAGGTGACAGGAATGGCTACACCTTC.

The CDR3 here is CARLGQYF. The CDR3 nucleotides are TGTGCCCGGCTTGGGCAGTACTTC. This chain joins TRBV6-4 and TRBJ2-7; D unclear. Germline CDR1 MRHNA, CDR2 SNTAGT. The CDR3 runs to 8 residues. V lost 11 bases and J lost 9, with 8 bases in between.

This clonotype was counted ten times or more. This chain's CDR3 is CASSQEGGNTEAFF. The CDR3 DNA sequence: TGCGCCAGCAGCCAAGAGGGGGGGAACACTGAAGCTTTCTTT. The chain recombines TRBV4-1 with TRBJ1-1; tentatively, D is TRBD1 (5 bases). Germline V gene sequence: CDR1 MGHRA, CDR2 YSYEKL. The CDR3 is 14 residues long. V lost 0 bases to trimming and J lost 1 base, with 6 bases between them.

This clonotype was found once. V is TRBV10-2 and J is TRBJ2-1; 9 bases map to TRBD1. V gave up 6 bases and J gave up 7 bases; unmatched junction bases: 10. Germline assignment: CDR1 WSHSY and CDR2 SAAADI. The CDR3 spans 15 residues. In DNA, the CDR3 is TGCGCCAGCAGCCGGACAGGGGTCTTGAGAAATGAGCAGTTCTTC. Translated: CASSRTGVLRNEQFF.

About this clonotype itself: In this CDR3 the conserved last residue, phenylalanine or tryptophan, is missing, so a read error is likely. The chain has TRBV7-8 and TRBJ2-2; D is undetermined. CDR1 SGHVS and CDR2 FQNEAQ come from the germline V gene. This CDR3 comprises 16 residues. The CDR3 DNA sequence: TGTGCCAGCAGCTTAGATATAGGGTCGAACACTGGGGAGCTGTTTTTG. Amino acids: CASSLDIGSNTGELFL.

V usage is TRBV24-1 and J usage is TRBJ2-5, with 15 bases aligning to TRBD2. Trimming took 9 bases from V and 3 from J; bases not matched to a gene: 10. CDR1 and CDR2 (germline): KGHDR, SFDVKD. This CDR3 contains 17 residues. The CDR3 nucleotides are TGTGCCACCCATGGGACTAGCGGGAGGTGGAGGGAAGAGACCCAGTACTTC. This sequence encodes CATHGTSGRWREETQYF.

This clonotype has at least ten counts. This sequence joins TRBV7-2 and TRBJ2-4, with D possibly TRBD2 on 6 matching bases. The CDR3 is made up of 15 amino acids. Germline CDR1 reads SGHTA; CDR2 reads FQGNSA. Trimming took off 3 bases at V and 5 bases at J, with 14 bases between the two ends. The CDR3, as DNA: TGTGCCAGCAGCTTGTCCCCCGGGAGAGAAAACATTCAGTACTTC. This encodes CASSLSPGRENIQYF.

This chain joins TRBV5-4 and TRBJ2-5, with 8 nucleotides matching TRBD2. The germline gives CDR1 SGHNT, CDR2 YYREEE (reference sequence). CDR3 length: 16 residues. V gave up 4 bases and J gave up 0 bases; unmatched junction bases: 8. DNA for the CDR3: TGTGCCAGCAGCATAGGCACTAGCGGTCACCAAGAGACCCAGTACTTC. Protein sequence: CASSIGTSGHQETQYF.

This clonotype appeared many times. CDR3 nucleotide sequence: TGTGCCAGCAGTTCCAGTTTAAATCAGCCCCAGCATTTT. This gives the protein CASSSSLNQPQHF. This chain joins TRBV12-3 or TRBV12-4 and TRBJ1-5; D remains unclear. Trimming shortened V by 4 bases and J by 4 bases, and 8 bases separated the two germline ends. The CDR3 contains 13 residues.